This T cell receptor (beta chain) was sequenced in a study of cytomegalovirus exposure and HLA in healthy donors (dated by TCRdb to 2017 to 2019). Notes on the research overall: According to a later analysis, one platform produced both the 110 or so validation repertoires and the 730 or so repertoires of the first cohort. The study aimed to test whether signatures of past pathogen exposure could be identified by cataloging public T cell receptors. A separate validation cohort of about 110 different subjects was used in addition to the 666-subject first cohort. High-throughput TCR immunosequencing, statistical association of individual TCRs with disease status, and machine learning were combined to predict cytomegalovirus infection status.

Donors formed part of the validation cohort, which comprised about 120 subjects and was distinct from the first cohort of some 700 subjects. Receptor libraries were prepared by the immunoSEQ multiplex PCR assay. The authors' analysis ran thus. A statistical classification framework was developed to diagnose cytomegalovirus status using the catalog of TCR beta chain sequences. Not all clones reach the TCRdb copy of this immuneACCESS table, which keeps in-frame sequences only. Checked studies attribute under half of the gap to unresolved V genes and leave the rest unexplained. The DNA was the basis for D and trimming; V, J and clone size are from that table. The table for this sample lists approximately 300,000 clones; 86% of them were counted only once. The ten largest clones capture 0.65% to 0.85% of the sample. The germline V gene provides CDR1 MNHNS and CDR2 SASEGT. CDR3 length: 18 amino acids, cysteine to phenylalanine. This entry keeps only the CDR3 DNA: 54 bases, framed from base 1. Here V drops 4 bases and J drops 6 bases, and the junction holds 11 bases not matched to any gene.

As for this clone: Its antigen is unknown. Base-call qualities are not available, and no considerably larger clone is one nucleotide away.

Study-level results and caveats: Of the cluster scores, 94% were above 0 in a later analysis, which found that TCRs clustered in the first cohort also tended to co-occur in the 120 validation repertoires. The authors suggested that the approach could potentially be generalized to other disease states and immunological phenotypes. A few of the identified cytomegalovirus-associated TCR beta chains were confirmed in vitro to be specific for cytomegalovirus antigens. While some public TCRs were present in many individuals, most TCR sequences turned up only very rarely across donors. The classifier was reported to diagnose cytomegalovirus status with high specificity and sensitivity in both the original cohort and the validation cohort. In the study, 164 TCR beta chains were listed as associated with cytomegalovirus. A later analysis had no HLA typing for the validation cohort, so co-occurrence there was scored across all 130 or so repertoires.

The V and J segments used are TRBV6-1 and TRBJ2-2; 13 central bases correspond to TRBD2. Sequenced: PBMCs. This clonotype originated in a woman in her late teens or twenties in good health and CMV-seronegative. The nucleotide sequence is TGTGCCAGCAGTGCCCAACCGGGACTAGCGGGAAATGCCGGGGAGCTGTTTTTT. It translates to CASSAQPGLAGNAGELFF.